Shown below are 25 T cell receptor beta chains from a single sample sequenced in a study of blood T cell repertoires in COVID-19. Here immunoSEQ multiplex PCR was the method, and the copy in TCRdb shows in-frame clones only, minus some. Of almost 200,000 clones in the sample, just under 85% were seen once. Sequencing input: peripheral blood. Every receptor here comes from a man aged 60-69 years with COVID-19, enrolled during active disease.

The chain employs TRBV6-5 and TRBJ1-1; 10 bases line up with TRBD1. CDR1 is MNHEY and CDR2 is SVGAGI in the germline V gene. This CDR3 is 15 amino acids long. With V trimmed by 6 bases and J by 0 bases, 4 bases remained unmatched. CDR3 coding DNA: TGTGCCAGCAGGGGGGGACAGGGGATGAACACTGAAGCTTTCTTT. It codes for CASRGGQGMNTEAFF.

This clone was picked up one time. The chain combines TRBV19 with TRBJ2-3; unclear D gene. The CDR3 totals 12 residues. Trimming stripped 5 bases from V and 3 bases from J, with 6 bases between. Germline values: CDR1 LNHDA, CDR2 SQIVND (reference sequence). The CDR3 DNA reads TGTGCCAGTAGTGCAGTGACAGATACGCAGTATTTT. Encoded protein: CASSAVTDTQYF.

In the case of this clone: Other DNA sequences in the sample encode the same CDR3. J is TRBJ1-1 and V is TRBV5-1; no clear D. CDR3 size: 14 residues. Trimming removed 1 base at V and 0 bases at J, with 7 bases between. Germline assignment: CDR1 SGHRS and CDR2 YFSETQ. The CDR3 is CASSLSGMNTEAFF. CDR3 nucleotide sequence: TGCGCCAGCAGCTTGTCGGGGATGAACACTGAAGCTTTCTTT.

The chain's CDR3 is CASSETSLGDNEQFF. As DNA, the CDR3 is TGTGCCAGCAGCGAGACTAGCCTCGGGGACAATGAGCAGTTCTTC. The chain links TRBV9 to TRBJ2-1; the match to TRBD2 covers 7 bases. Germline V gene data show CDR1 as SGDLS and CDR2 as YYNGEE. The CDR3 totals 15 residues. The V segment lost 3 bases and the J segment 5 bases; nucleotides outside the gene matches: 8.

V usage is TRBV5-6 and J usage is TRBJ1-4, with 9 bases lining up with TRBD1. Looked up from germline, CDR1 is SGHDT and CDR2 is YYEEEE. The CDR3 totals 14 residues. Trimming cost V 5 bases and J 8 bases; bases outside gene matches: 7. The CDR3 DNA is TGTGCCAGCAGTCCGACAGGGGGAGACGAAAAACTGTTTTTT. It yields the protein CASSPTGGDEKLFF.

In regard to this clone: Within the sample, other DNA sequences also encode this same CDR3. The rearrangement links TRBV28 to TRBJ2-7; unclear D gene. Germline CDR1 reads MDHEN; CDR2 reads SYDVKM. The CDR3 length is 12 residues. V shed 4 bases and J shed 1 base, with 5 bases lying between them. The CDR3 sequence: CASSSSSYEQYF. As DNA, the CDR3 is TGTGCCAGCAGTTCCAGTTCCTACGAGCAGTACTTC.

The chain joins TRBV6-2 or TRBV6-3 to TRBJ1-5; D may be TRBD1 (6 bases). CDR1 MNHEY and CDR2 SVGEGT come from the germline V gene. This CDR3 contains 16 residues. Trimming cost V 2 bases and J 5 bases, with 16 bases left between them. The CDR3 sequence: CASSYPLGQGYQPQHF. The CDR3 DNA is TGTGCCAGCAGTTACCCTTTGGGGCAGGGGTATCAGCCCCAGCATTTT.

CDR3 sequence reads: CASSQGADEQFF. The CDR3, as DNA: TGTGCCAGCAGCCAGGGGGCGGATGAGCAGTTCTTC. The gene calls are TRBV27 and TRBJ2-1; 8 nucleotides match TRBD1. J gave up 8 bases and V 6 bases, and 3 bases lay outside the gene matches. The CDR3 is 12 amino acids. Germline V gene sequence: CDR1 MNHEY, CDR2 SMNVEV (reference sequence).

As concerns this clone: The identical CDR3 is also encoded by other nucleotide sequences in the sample. The chain employs TRBV27 and TRBJ1-5; 7 positions match TRBD1. The trim removed 5 bases at V and 2 bases at J, leaving 3 bases unmatched. This CDR3 has 14 amino acids. CDR1 is MNHEY and CDR2 is SMNVEV in the germline V gene (reference sequence). CDR3 in amino acids: CASSPDRGNQPQHF. Here the CDR3 DNA reads TGTGCCAGCAGTCCCGACAGGGGCAATCAGCCCCAGCATTTT.

CDR3 coding DNA: TGCGCCAGCAGCCTCAGGACAGGGGGACTGAACACTGAAGCTTTCTTT. Its protein is CASSLRTGGLNTEAFF. The V call is TRBV5-1, the J call TRBJ1-1, with TRBD1 matching over 10 bases. Germline loops: CDR1 SGHRS, CDR2 YFSETQ. The trim removed 4 bases at V and 0 bases at J, leaving 6 bases unmatched. The CDR3 extends over 16 amino acids.

V gene TRBV28 combines with J gene TRBJ1-2, with D hard to call. Per the germline V gene, CDR1 is MDHEN and CDR2 is SYDVKM. Trimming left V 6 bases short and J 1 base short, with 9 bases between. CDR3 length: 13 amino acids. CDR3 sequence reads: CASSQKLNYGYTF. The CDR3 nucleotides are TGTGCCAGCAGCCAAAAGCTTAACTATGGCTACACCTTC.

This clone has only a few counts. The chain employs TRBV27 and TRBJ1-5, with 8 bases lining up with TRBD1. This CDR3 has 14 amino acids. Germline trimming cut 6 bases from V and 7 bases from J; bases unmatched to any gene: 8. Germline CDR1 MNHEY, CDR2 SMNVEV (reference sequence). The CDR3 spells CASSKTGGHQPQHF. The CDR3 bases are TGTGCCAGCAGCAAAACAGGGGGGCACCAGCCCCAGCATTTT.

The V call is TRBV3-1 (or the pseudogene TRBV3-2), the J call TRBJ1-1; 8 bases match TRBD1. CDR1 and CDR2 (germline): LGHDT, YNNKEL (reference sequence). The length of the CDR3 is 14 residues. V lost 1 base to trimming and J lost 4 bases; unmatched junction nucleotides: 2. CDR3 residues: CASSQVTGGTEAFF. DNA for the CDR3: TGTGCCAGCAGCCAAGTAACAGGGGGCACTGAAGCTTTCTTT.

The chain links TRBV24-1 to TRBJ1-3; D is unclear. This CDR3 contains 12 residues. Deletions cut 8 bases from V and 10 bases from J, with 14 bases between. Per the germline V gene, CDR1 is KGHDR and CDR2 is SFDVKD. In DNA, the CDR3 is TGTGCCACCACCTTAACTCGAGGGACCATATATTTT. Residues: CATTLTRGTIYF.

This clone has just a few counts. V gene TRBV18 combines with J gene TRBJ2-4; tentatively, D is TRBD1 (5 bases). V was trimmed by 6 bases and J by 7 bases, leaving 19 bases between them. This CDR3 spans 15 amino acids. The germline gives CDR1 KGHSH, CDR2 LQKENI. CDR3 loop: CASSQNSGQGNIQYF. CDR3 bases: TGTGCCAGCTCCCAGAACTCAGGGCAAGGGAACATTCAGTACTTC.

The chain employs TRBV27 and TRBJ2-5, with a tentative D call TRBD1 (5 bases). Trimming stripped 8 bases from V and 6 bases from J, with 16 bases between. The V gene's germline CDR1 is MNHEY and CDR2 SMNVEV (reference sequence). The CDR3 is made up of 13 amino acids. CDR3 in DNA: TGTGCCAGCGGTACCAGGGTTTGGAAGACCCAGTACTTC. Its protein is CASGTRVWKTQYF.

The chain carries TRBV6-2 or TRBV6-3 and TRBJ2-5, with 15 bases fitting TRBD2. Germline values: CDR1 MNHEY, CDR2 SVGEGT. J lost 2 bases, V lost 5 bases, and 3 bases had no gene match. The CDR3 is made up of 16 amino acids. The CDR3 here is CASSQGTSGRQETQYF. CDR3 nucleotide sequence: TGTGCCAGCAGTCAAGGGACTAGCGGGAGGCAAGAGACCCAGTACTTC.

The chain uses TRBV27 and TRBJ2-1, with a weak D call TRBD2 (6 bases). Germline V CDR1 and CDR2: MNHEY, SMNVEV (reference sequence). CDR3 size: 19 residues. The V end lost 6 bases, the J end lost 0 bases, and 24 bases lay between the germline ends. The CDR3 sequence is CASRRGGTNPFSSYNEQFF. The DNA of the CDR3 is TGTGCCAGCAGAAGGGGCGGGACCAACCCATTCAGCTCCTACAATGAGCAGTTCTTC.

The rearrangement links TRBV12-3 or TRBV12-4 to TRBJ1-2, with TRBD1 as a possible D gene (6 bases). Trimming took off 4 bases at V and 10 bases at J, with 16 bases between the two ends. This CDR3 contains 13 residues. The CDR3 region has the DNA TGTGCCAGCAGTTCCCTGGGGACACGAGCCTACACCTTC. It is translated as CASSSLGTRAYTF.

Here the CDR3 reads CASGDRVNTEAFF. For the CDR3, the DNA is TGTGCCAGCGGGGACAGGGTGAACACTGAAGCTTTCTTT. V and J are TRBV2 and TRBJ1-1, with TRBD1 identical over 9 bases. Trimming removed 8 bases from V and 0 bases from J; junction bases left unmatched: 1. The length of the CDR3 is 13 residues. Germline assignment: CDR1 SNHLY and CDR2 FYNNEI.

V gene TRBV6-5 combines with J gene TRBJ1-6; 7 bases are shared with TRBD1. The germline CDR1 and CDR2 sequences are MNHEY and SVGAGI. The CDR3 covers 14 residues. V lost 6 bases, J lost 9 bases, and 8 bases stayed unmatched. As DNA, the CDR3 is TGTGCCAGCAGACAGGGGCCTATTGGTTCACCCCTCCACTTT. It translates to CASRQGPIGSPLHF.

On this clone itself: This same CDR3 is encoded by further DNA sequences in the sample. This sequence joins TRBV4-2 and TRBJ1-5; the D is unclear. The CDR3 runs to 14 residues. The germline V and J ends were trimmed by 1 base and 5 bases, with 9 bases remaining between them. Germline V CDR1 and CDR2: LGHNA, YNFKEQ. The CDR3 coding sequence is TGTGCCAGCAGCCAAGGAACCGGGGATCAGCCCCAGCATTTT. Translated: CASSQGTGDQPQHF.

The gene calls are TRBV9 and TRBJ2-2, with a tentative D call TRBD2 (5 bases). The CDR3 runs to 15 residues. Germline V gene lookup returns CDR1 SGDLS and CDR2 YYNGEE. Trimming cost V 4 bases and J 2 bases, with 12 bases left between them. CDR3 amino acids: CASSPLAQNTGELFF. The DNA of the CDR3 is TGTGCCAGCAGCCCATTAGCGCAAAACACCGGGGAGCTGTTTTTT.

The chain combines TRBV28 with TRBJ1-5; D is perhaps TRBD1 (6 bases). Germline values: CDR1 MDHEN, CDR2 SYDVKM. Trimming took 8 bases from V and 6 from J, leaving 11 bases between them. This CDR3 has 12 residues. CDR3 region: CASWGPGQPQHF. For the CDR3, the DNA is TGTGCCAGCTGGGGGCCGGGTCAGCCCCAGCATTTT.

The chain employs TRBV18 and TRBJ1-3, with 7 positions matching TRBD1. V dropped 4 bases and J dropped 0; count of bases not matched to a gene: 6. This CDR3 spans 16 amino acids. Germline values: CDR1 KGHSH, CDR2 LQKENI. The CDR3 here is CASSLPGTASGNTIYF. CDR3 coding DNA: TGTGCCAGCTCACTCCCCGGGACAGCCTCTGGAAACACCATATATTTT. The complete variable domain, with remaining parts taken from reference TRBV18 and TRBJ1-3, reads NAGVMQNPRHLVRRRGQEARLRCSPMKGHSHVYWYRQLPEEGLKFMVYLQKENIIDESGMPKERFSAEFPKEGPSILRIQQVVRGDSAAYFCASSLPGTASGNTIYFGEGSWLTVV.